Listed below are T cell receptor beta chains from one sample, sequenced in a study of T cells in Graves' hyperthyroidism and ophthalmopathy. TCRdb reprocessed the multiplex PCR reads with MiXCR, giving one entry per CDR3 protein. The sample has roughly 500,000 distinct CDR3 sequences, approximately 25% seen once. Sequences were obtained from blood. Source of these receptors: a woman between 25 and 40 years old with Graves' ophthalmopathy. The CDR3 runs from the conserved cysteine through the conserved F or W. D genes are given only for firm matches. The size of a clone is reported for some rows only, either as once, few or many, or as a class for expanded clones.

d_call: TRBD1
j_call: TRBJ1-1
v_call: TRBV3-1
clone_size: NA
cdr3_aa: CASSRIRGQGIRTEAFF
cdr3_nt: TGTGCCAGCAGCCGAATCCGGGGACAGGGGATTAGGACTGAAGCTTTCTTT

d_call: NA
j_call: TRBJ1-2
v_call: TRBV6-1
clone_size: many
cdr3_aa: CASRKGTGYGYTF
cdr3_nt: TGTGCCAGCCGGAAGGGTACGGGGTATGGCTACACCTTC

d_call: NA
j_call: TRBJ1-1
v_call: TRBV6-1
clone_size: few
cdr3_aa: CASSQGYTEAFF
cdr3_nt: TGTGCCAGCTCTCAAGGGTACACTGAAGCTTTCTTT

d_call: TRBD2
j_call: TRBJ2-3
v_call: TRBV9
clone_size: NA
cdr3_aa: CASSGLGGGAGDTQYF
cdr3_nt: TGTGCCAGCAGCGGACTGGGCGGGGGGGCCGGAGATACGCAGTATTTT

d_call: TRBD1
j_call: TRBJ1-5
v_call: TRBV6-2/TRBV6-3
clone_size: many
cdr3_aa: CASSYSVRTGGYSNQPQHF
cdr3_nt: TGTGCCAGCAGTTACTCGGTTCGAACAGGGGGGTATAGCAATCAGCCCCAGCATTTT

d_call: NA
j_call: TRBJ1-2
v_call: TRBV12-3/TRBV12-4
clone_size: many
cdr3_aa: CASSPKPNYGYTF
cdr3_nt: TGTGCCAGCAGTCCCAAACCGAACTATGGCTACACCTTC

d_call: NA
j_call: TRBJ2-5
v_call: TRBV14
clone_size: many
cdr3_aa: CASSHRYLQETQYF
cdr3_nt: TGTGCCAGCAGCCACCGATACCTCCAAGAGACCCAGTACTTC

d_call: NA
j_call: TRBJ2-1
v_call: TRBV27
clone_size: many
cdr3_aa: CASSPVGVDNEQFF
cdr3_nt: TGTGCCAGCAGCCCGGTGGGTGTGGACAATGAGCAGTTCTTC

d_call: NA
j_call: TRBJ2-5
v_call: TRBV18
clone_size: many
cdr3_aa: CASSPKDQETQYF
cdr3_nt: TGTGCCAGCTCACCAAAAGACCAGGAGACCCAGTACTTC

d_call: NA
j_call: TRBJ1-2
v_call: TRBV4-3
clone_size: NA
cdr3_aa: CASSRETGGYTF
cdr3_nt: TGCGCCAGCAGCCGGGAGACAGGCGGCTACACCTTC

d_call: NA
j_call: TRBJ1-2
v_call: TRBV7-8
clone_size: NA
cdr3_aa: CASSVAGALYGYTF
cdr3_nt: TGTGCCAGCAGCGTCGCAGGGGCCCTCTATGGCTACACCTTC

d_call: NA
j_call: TRBJ1-1
v_call: TRBV11-1
clone_size: NA
cdr3_aa: CASSSPSLRRQDTEAFF
cdr3_nt: TGTGCCAGCAGCTCCCCTTCCCTTAGACGACAGGACACTGAAGCTTTCTTT

d_call: NA
j_call: TRBJ2-2
v_call: TRBV19
clone_size: NA
cdr3_aa: CASTELARYRELFF
cdr3_nt: TGTGCCAGTACCGAACTAGCCCGGTACCGGGAGCTGTTTTTT

d_call: NA
j_call: TRBJ2-7
v_call: TRBV28
clone_size: many
cdr3_aa: CASGHSTLVSGEQYF
cdr3_nt: TGTGCCAGCGGACACTCAACTCTTGTCTCGGGGGAGCAGTACTTC

d_call: NA
j_call: TRBJ1-1
v_call: TRBV13
clone_size: many
cdr3_aa: CASTDVGTEAFF
cdr3_nt: TGTGCCAGCACCGACGTCGGCACTGAAGCTTTCTTT

d_call: NA
j_call: TRBJ2-7
v_call: TRBV11-3
clone_size: many
cdr3_aa: CASSNGGINEQYF
cdr3_nt: TGTGCCAGCAGCAACGGGGGCATCAACGAGCAGTACTTC

d_call: NA
j_call: TRBJ2-5
v_call: TRBV6-5
clone_size: many
cdr3_aa: CASSYGRGETQYF
cdr3_nt: TGTGCCAGCAGTTACGGCCGGGGTGAGACCCAGTACTTC

d_call: TRBD2
j_call: TRBJ2-5
v_call: TRBV27
clone_size: many
cdr3_aa: CASARGGIETQYF
cdr3_nt: TGTGCCAGCGCCCGGGGGGGCATAGAGACCCAGTACTTC

d_call: TRBD1
j_call: TRBJ2-7
v_call: TRBV7-9
clone_size: many
cdr3_aa: CASSSIMTGVYEQYF
cdr3_nt: TGTGCCAGCAGCTCGATAATGACAGGGGTCTACGAGCAGTACTTC

d_call: NA
j_call: TRBJ2-7
v_call: TRBV12-3/TRBV12-4
clone_size: many
cdr3_aa: CASSLGQYPSYEQYF
cdr3_nt: TGTGCCAGCAGTTTAGGACAGTATCCTTCCTACGAGCAGTACTTC

d_call: NA
j_call: TRBJ1-1
v_call: TRBV7-2
clone_size: NA
cdr3_aa: CASSPAEPTEAFF
cdr3_nt: TGTGCCAGCAGCCCCGCGGAGCCCACTGAAGCTTTCTTT

d_call: NA
j_call: TRBJ2-7
v_call: TRBV6-2/TRBV6-3
clone_size: many
cdr3_aa: CASSGLRDLPYEQYF
cdr3_nt: TGTGCCAGCAGCGGACTGAGGGACTTACCCTACGAGCAGTACTTC

d_call: TRBD1
j_call: TRBJ1-1
v_call: TRBV6-7
clone_size: many
cdr3_aa: CASSYAPRGRVTEAFF
cdr3_nt: TGTGCCAGCAGTTACGCACCCAGGGGGCGCGTGACTGAAGCTTTCTTT

d_call: NA
j_call: TRBJ1-1
v_call: TRBV24-1
clone_size: many
cdr3_aa: CATSDFLNTEAFF
cdr3_nt: TGTGCCACCAGTGATTTCCTAAACACTGAAGCTTTCTTT

d_call: NA
j_call: TRBJ1-2
v_call: TRBV6-1
clone_size: NA
cdr3_aa: CASRERDPHGYTF
cdr3_nt: TGTGCCAGCAGAGAAAGGGACCCTCATGGCTACACCTTC

d_call: NA
j_call: TRBJ1-1
v_call: TRBV20-1
clone_size: few
cdr3_aa: CSASDPRGSTEAFF
cdr3_nt: TGCAGTGCTAGTGACCCGCGGGGGAGCACTGAAGCTTTCTTT

d_call: TRBD1
j_call: TRBJ2-2
v_call: TRBV24-1
clone_size: NA
cdr3_aa: CATRSTGTGGTGELFF
cdr3_nt: TGTGCCACCAGATCCACCGGGACAGGGGGCACCGGGGAGCTGTTTTTT

d_call: TRBD1
j_call: TRBJ2-2
v_call: TRBV6-1
clone_size: NA
cdr3_aa: CASIPQTGDTGELFF
cdr3_nt: TGTGCCAGCATTCCGCAGACAGGGGACACCGGGGAGCTGTTTTTT

d_call: TRBD1
j_call: TRBJ2-7
v_call: TRBV12-3/TRBV12-4
clone_size: many
cdr3_aa: CASTLPGQGVEQYF
cdr3_nt: TGTGCCAGCACCCTACCGGGACAGGGGGTCGAGCAGTACTTC

d_call: NA
j_call: TRBJ1-3
v_call: TRBV6-1
clone_size: NA
cdr3_aa: CASTTRGYGNTIYF
cdr3_nt: TGTGCCAGCACGACCCGTGGATATGGAAACACCATATATTTT

d_call: NA
j_call: TRBJ1-3
v_call: TRBV6-5
clone_size: NA
cdr3_aa: CASSYLEGPNSGNTIYF
cdr3_nt: TGTGCCAGCAGTTATCTTGAGGGACCGAACTCTGGAAACACCATATATTTT

d_call: NA
j_call: TRBJ2-2
v_call: TRBV28
clone_size: NA
cdr3_aa: CASSFLGHNANTGELFF
cdr3_nt: TGTGCCAGCAGTTTCCTGGGACACAACGCGAACACCGGGGAGCTGTTTTTT

d_call: NA
j_call: TRBJ1-1
v_call: TRBV20-1
clone_size: many
cdr3_aa: CSAAGDRDTMNTEAFF
cdr3_nt: TGCAGTGCGGCCGGGGACCGAGACACCATGAACACTGAAGCTTTCTTT